This T cell receptor beta chain emerged from a study of blood T cell repertoires in COVID-19. Across the study: The samples span acute and convalescent COVID-19 from the United States, Italy and Spain. PBMCs, B-cell-depleted T cells, or T cells were the source of the cDNA or gDNA that made up the material.

The CDR3 covers 14 residues. V lost 6 bases and J lost 1, with 12 bases in between. CDR1 and CDR2 from the germline V gene are ENHRY and SYGVKD. As processed by the authors: Amplification with reference gene primers provided the estimates of nucleated cell counts. Repertoires were generated with immunoSEQ multiplex PCR, while TCRdb's copy carries only in-frame clones and drops some. V and J calls and clone size are given by that table; D and trimming were obtained from the DNA. The sample gives 95,000 to 150,000 clones, 65% to 90% of which show up once; about a tenth is in the top ten. The clonotype was recovered from a man aged 80 or over with acute or convalescent COVID-19. Sequencing was performed on peripheral blood. The chain combines TRBV10-3 with TRBJ1-1; maybe TRBD1 (5 bases). CDR3 region: CAIRPDTSNTEAFF. The CDR3 region has the DNA TGTGCCATCAGACCGGACACTTCGAACACTGAAGCTTTCTTT.